This T cell receptor (beta chain) was observed in a study of pediatric ulcerative colitis. The data were produced by immunoSEQ multiplex PCR, yet TCRdb's version contains in-frame clones alone and is incomplete. The data contain 35,000 to 45,000 clones, 60% to 75% of them seen just once; the ten biggest clones take up 8.6%. This CDR3 is built from 15 residues. Germline CDR1 reads MNHEY; CDR2 reads SVGAGI. The V gene lost 0 bases and the J gene lost 4 bases, with 13 bases spanning the gap. The rectum was sampled with one to two pinch biopsies at colonoscopy. The origin of this receptor is a boy aged 5 to 17 with severe ulcerative colitis. Sequenced: gut tissue. The V call is TRBV6-5, the J call TRBJ2-7, with a tentative D call TRBD1 (7 bases). CDR3 sequence reads: CASSYSAGGLYEQYF. DNA for the CDR3: TGTGCCAGCAGTTACTCAGCAGGGGGGTTATACGAGCAGTACTTC.